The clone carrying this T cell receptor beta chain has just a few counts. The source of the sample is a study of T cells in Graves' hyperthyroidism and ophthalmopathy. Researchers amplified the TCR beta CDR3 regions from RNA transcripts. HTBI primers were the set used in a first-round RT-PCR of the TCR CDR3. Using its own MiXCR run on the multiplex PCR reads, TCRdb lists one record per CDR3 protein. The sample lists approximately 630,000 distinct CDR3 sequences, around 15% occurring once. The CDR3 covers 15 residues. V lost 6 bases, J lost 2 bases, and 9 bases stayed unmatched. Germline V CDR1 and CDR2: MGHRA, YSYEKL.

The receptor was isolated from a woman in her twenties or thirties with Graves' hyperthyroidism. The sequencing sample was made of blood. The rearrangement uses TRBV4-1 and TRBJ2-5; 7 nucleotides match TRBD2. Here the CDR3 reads CASSPREGLQETQYF. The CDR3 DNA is TGCGCCAGCAGTCCTAGGGAGGGCCTACAAGAGACCCAGTACTTC.